This T cell receptor (beta chain) was captured by sequencing in a study of a mutant IDH1 vaccine in newly diagnosed glioma. Study in general: Vaccination started 4-6 weeks after radiotherapy alone, or with temozolomide cycles. Sex distribution of treated patients was roughly 60% male and roughly 40% female; mean age was around 40 years.

This clone was counted a single time. The antigen is unknown. Time point described: week 11, during vaccination. Each dose of the vaccine consisted of 300 ug of mutant IDH1 20-mer peptide, with topical imiquimod. The CDR3 covers 14 residues. Germline lookup yields CDR1 SNHLY and CDR2 FYNNEI. Trimming took off 5 bases at V and 2 bases at J, with 13 bases between the two ends. Study conclusions and caveats: Patients showed vaccine-induced immune responses at a rate of approximately 95%.

Libraries were prepared by immunoSEQ multiplex PCR; TCRdb keeps only in-frame clonotypes and omits some of them. The sample records tens of thousands of clones, roughly 89% being singletons. Source: PBMCs, taken from a glioma patient whose treatment included an IDH1 peptide vaccine. The chain is built from TRBV2 and TRBJ2-7; no reliable D call. This receptor was taken from a man aged 18 to 30 with glioma. CDR3 region: CASSFSFGTYEQYF. The CDR3 nucleotides are TGTGCCAGCAGTTTTTCTTTTGGCACCTACGAGCAGTACTTC.